Listed below are T cell receptor beta chains from one sample, sequenced in a study of CD8 T cells in Susac syndrome. MiXCR, run by TCRdb on the immunoSEQ multiplex PCR reads, gives a single entry per CDR3 protein. The sample shows 180,000 or so distinct CDR3 sequences, almost 96% of them seen only once. Sequencing used CD4+ T cells from PBMCs. The receptors stem from a human donor with multiple sclerosis. The CDR3 runs from the conserved cysteine through the conserved F or W. A D gene is named only where the DNA matches it firmly. Size is stated for part of the rows, as once, few or many counts, or as a class when the clone is expanded.

d_call	j_call	v_call	clone_size	cdr3_aa	cdr3_nt
TRBD2	TRBJ2-7	TRBV5-6	NA	CASSWTLAGAGGQYF	TGTGCCAGCAGCTGGACACTAGCGGGAGCTGGGGGGCAGTACTTC
NA	TRBJ2-5	TRBV5-1	NA	CASRRAADQETQYF	TGCGCCAGCAGACGGGCCGCGGATCAAGAGACCCAGTACTTC
NA	TRBJ2-1	TRBV27	NA	CASSSVLGEQFF	TGTGCCAGCAGTTCTGTTCTGGGGGAGCAGTTCTTC
NA	TRBJ1-4	TRBV4-1	once	CASSQARDNEKLFF	TGCGCCAGCAGCCAAGCCAGGGATAATGAAAAACTGTTTTTT
TRBD2	TRBJ2-1	TRBV6-2/TRBV6-3	NA	CASSSLTSGQQFF	TGTGCCAGCAGTTCCCTTACTAGCGGGCAGCAGTTCTTC
TRBD2	TRBJ2-3	TRBV2	NA	CASSAPGGLAGTDTQYF	TGTGCCAGCAGTGCCCCCGGTGGACTAGCCGGCACAGATACGCAGTATTTT
NA	TRBJ2-3	TRBV11-3	NA	CASSIGGADTQYF	TGTGCCAGCAGCATCGGTGGGGCAGATACGCAGTATTTT
NA	TRBJ2-5	TRBV5-4	NA	CASSPVGSGETQYF	TGTGCCAGCAGCCCCGTAGGGTCGGGGGAGACCCAGTACTTC
NA	TRBJ1-2	TRBV27	NA	CASSRQANYGYTF	TGTGCCAGCAGCCGACAGGCTAACTATGGCTACACCTTC
NA	TRBJ2-3	TRBV5-4	NA	CASTRRLGDTDTQYF	TGTGCCAGCACGAGACGATTAGGCGACACAGATACGCAGTATTTT
NA	TRBJ2-7	TRBV9	NA	CASSVSSDAYEQYF	TGTGCCAGCAGCGTTTCCAGCGATGCCTACGAGCAGTACTTC
NA	TRBJ2-2	TRBV27	NA	CASSFMRANTGELFF	TGTGCCAGCAGTTTTATGCGGGCGAACACCGGGGAGCTGTTTTTT
NA	TRBJ1-5	TRBV13	NA	CASTIHGGNQPQHF	TGTGCCAGCACCATTCACGGTGGCAATCAGCCCCAGCATTTT
NA	TRBJ1-1	TRBV28	NA	CASSPPQVMNTEAFF	TGTGCCAGCAGCCCTCCACAAGTCATGAACACTGAAGCTTTCTTT
TRBD1	TRBJ2-7	TRBV6-6	NA	CASSPPGQGPEQYF	TGTGCCAGCAGCCCTCCGGGACAGGGTCCCGAGCAGTACTTC
NA	TRBJ2-4	TRBV7-9	NA	CASSLGQRDHHWYF	TGTGCCAGCAGCTTAGGGCAGAGGGACCACCACTGGTACTTC
NA	TRBJ2-3	TRBV20-1	NA	CSARGTLALRDTQYF	TGCAGTGCTAGGGGGACCCTAGCTCTTCGGGATACGCAGTATTTT
NA	TRBJ2-7	TRBV6-1	NA	CASSEGVGGVYEQYF	TGTGCCAGCAGTGAAGGGGTCGGTGGGGTCTACGAGCAGTACTTC
NA	TRBJ2-1	TRBV29-1	NA	CSVDSRRDSYNEQFF	TGCAGCGTAGATTCTCGACGGGACTCCTACAATGAGCAGTTCTTC
TRBD1	TRBJ2-2	TRBV12-3/TRBV12-4	NA	CASRDRVAGELFF	TGTGCCAGCAGAGACAGGGTAGCCGGGGAGCTGTTTTTT
NA	TRBJ2-1	TRBV29-1	NA	CSVESVSSYNEQFF	TGCAGCGTTGAATCGGTAAGCTCCTACAATGAGCAGTTCTTC
NA	TRBJ2-3	TRBV7-2	NA	CASSLGSGTLWTDTQYF	TGTGCCAGCAGCTTAGGCTCTGGTACTTTATGGACAGATACGCAGTATTTT
NA	TRBJ2-3	TRBV5-4	once	CASSLVSRVTDTQYF	TGTGCCAGCAGCTTGGTAAGCCGAGTGACAGATACGCAGTATTTT
NA	TRBJ1-5	TRBV2	once	CASSAGTNQPQHF	TGTGCCAGCAGTGCCGGAACCAATCAGCCCCAGCATTTT
NA	TRBJ1-2	TRBV30	once	CACVRDNYGYTF	TGTGCCTGTGTCCGGGATAACTATGGCTACACCTTC
TRBD2	TRBJ2-7	TRBV5-1	NA	CASSWGLAGDYEQYF	TGCGCCAGCAGCTGGGGACTAGCGGGGGATTACGAGCAGTACTTC
NA	TRBJ2-5	TRBV5-4	NA	CASSRAQETQYF	TGTGCCAGCAGCCGGGCCCAAGAGACCCAGTACTTC
NA	TRBJ2-6	TRBV5-1	NA	CASTLSPGTSGANVLTF	TGCGCCAGCACCCTAAGTCCAGGGACCTCTGGGGCCAACGTCCTGACTTTC
NA	TRBJ1-1	TRBV4-3	NA	CASSSIPGSEAFF	TGCGCCAGCAGCTCCATTCCCGGGTCTGAAGCTTTCTTT
TRBD2	TRBJ2-1	TRBV3-1	few	CASSLAGGRYNEQFF	TGTGCCAGCAGTTTAGCGGGGGGGCGATACAATGAGCAGTTCTTC
NA	TRBJ2-7	TRBV3-1	NA	CASSQWDSYEQYF	TGTGCCAGCAGCCAATGGGACTCCTACGAGCAGTACTTC
NA	TRBJ1-2	TRBV7-2	NA	CASSLELLSGYTF	TGTGCCAGCAGCTTAGAGTTGTTAAGTGGCTACACCTTC